The rows below give T cell receptor beta chains drawn from one sample of a study of T-cell reconstitution after alpha-beta-depleted transplantation in children. TCRdb redid the calling of the PCR reads with MiXCR, one entry per CDR3 protein. This sample has about 980,000 distinct CDR3 sequences, with about 29% found just once. The sample in question was PBMCs, mostly from graft donor cells, obtained 360 days after TCRalphabeta/CD19-depleted stem cell transplant. Receptor source: a boy under two years old who had a stem cell transplant for SCID, so the T cells may come from the graft donor. Each CDR3 is given with its conserved first and last residue. The D gene is left open where the match is weak. A clone size is listed for some rows: how often the clone was seen (once, few, many), or a class if it is expanded.

D gene | J gene | V gene | clone size | CDR3 protein | CDR3 DNA
- | TRBJ2-7 | TRBV27 | few | CASRSGRTASYEQYF | TGTGCCAGCAGGTCCGGACGTACCGCCTCCTACGAGCAGTACTTC
TRBD1 | TRBJ2-3 | TRBV28 | - | CASSFRHRGPTDTQYF | TGTGCCAGCAGTTTCCGGCACAGGGGACCCACAGATACGCAGTATTTT
- | TRBJ2-7 | TRBV6-5 | - | CASSYSRGSLYYEQYF | TGTGCCAGCAGTTACTCCCGGGGCAGCCTCTACTACGAGCAGTACTTC
- | TRBJ2-7 | TRBV2 | - | CASSGLGSYEQYF | TGTGCCAGCAGTGGACTGGGCTCCTACGAGCAGTACTTC
TRBD1 | TRBJ1-1 | TRBV10-3 | - | CAVTPGGVNTEAFF | TGTGCCGTGACCCCAGGGGGCGTCAACACTGAAGCTTTCTTT
TRBD1 | TRBJ2-3 | TRBV4-3 | - | CASSLRQGRMDTQYF | TGCGCCAGCAGCCTACGACAGGGTAGAATGGATACGCAGTATTTT
- | TRBJ2-1 | TRBV30 | - | CAWSKNSGSYNEQFF | TGTGCCTGGAGTAAAAATAGCGGTTCCTACAATGAGCAGTTCTTC
- | TRBJ2-5 | TRBV15 | many | CATSRVGTPIQETQYF | TGTGCCACCAGCAGAGTCGGGACACCTATCCAAGAGACCCAGTACTTC
- | TRBJ1-2 | TRBV20-1 | few | CSAEPPSGGYTF | TGCAGTGCCGAACCACCCTCGGGGGGCTACACCTTC
- | TRBJ2-7 | TRBV5-1 | few | CASSLQGGTTYEQYF | TGCGCCAGCAGCTTACAGGGAGGAACTACCTACGAGCAGTACTTC
TRBD2 | TRBJ2-1 | TRBV6-5 | - | CASRALAGGLNEQFF | TGTGCCAGCAGGGCATTGGCGGGGGGGCTGAATGAGCAGTTCTTC
- | TRBJ1-1 | TRBV20-1 | - | CISYSNTEAFF | TGCATTTCATACTCGAACACTGAAGCTTTCTTT
TRBD1 | TRBJ2-7 | TRBV7-8 | - | CASSFPDRGLFSSEQYF | TGTGCCAGCAGCTTTCCGGACAGGGGGCTGTTTTCGTCCGAGCAGTACTTC